This note documents a single T cell receptor beta chain sequence. The antigen remains undetermined. This sample stems from a study of cytomegalovirus exposure and HLA in healthy donors. Points from the study as a whole: Earlier analysis yielded a pattern in which most TCR beta V segments were productive about 90% or about 30% of the time.

Primers: 60 Vbeta forward and 13 Jbeta reverse. In the original processing: In a later analysis, the count reached some 75 million unique TCR beta chains, with 10 million to 14 million shared. Repertoires were generated with immunoSEQ multiplex PCR, while TCRdb's copy carries only in-frame clones and drops some. V, J and clone size derive from that table, while D and trimming were established from the DNA sequence. The sample shows 100,000 to 150,000 clones, approximately 80% of them seen only once. What was sequenced was PBMCs. The receptor's source is a female donor in good health and CMV-seronegative.

The CDR3 protein is CASSSRPGASYNEQFF. CDR3 nucleotides: TGTGCCAGCAGCTCCAGACCAGGGGCCTCCTACAATGAGCAGTTCTTC. The J gene is TRBJ2-1, the V gene TRBV7-3; D possibly corresponds to TRBD1 (6 bases). The V gene lost 4 bases and the J gene lost 0 bases, with 13 bases spanning the gap. This CDR3 region has 16 residues. Germline V CDR1 and CDR2: SGHTA, FQGTGA.